The 4 T cell receptor beta chains given below trace back to one sample, sequenced in a study of CXCR3-negative and CXCR3-positive naive CD8 T cells. UMI-labeled 5' RACE TRB cDNA libraries were prepared from the cells. After re-calling the 5' RACE reads, TCRdb lists one entry per CDR3 protein, DNA absent. The sample has 90,000 to 100,000 distinct CDR3 sequences; the top ten hold approximately 1.5%. Material for sequencing was naive CXCR3- CD8+ T cells from blood. The subset denotes: CD45RO-CCR7+CD27+CD95- naive CD8+ T cells lacking CXCR3 (TNR3-). Receptors were obtained from a human donor in good health. Some clones in this sample may be carry-over from other donors' samples.

The chain combines TRBV7-9 with TRBJ2-7; TCRdb names TRBD2, which stays unverified in the absence of DNA. The germline CDR1 and CDR2 sequences are SEHNR and FQNEAQ (reference sequence). The CDR3 length is 16 residues. The CDR3: CASSSLDAGGASEQYF.

The chain joins TRBV5-1 to TRBJ2-1; with no DNA, the TCRdb D assignment of TRBD1 cannot be verified. Germline V gives CDR1 SGHRS, CDR2 YFSETQ. The CDR3 is 16 amino acids. This CDR3 is CASSLDLGLNYNEQFF. Combining the CDR3 with reference TRBV5-1 and TRBJ2-1 gives the whole variable domain KAGVTQTPRYLIKTRGQQVTLSCSPISGHRSVSWYQQTPGQGLQFLFEYFSETQRNKGNFPGRFSGRQFSNSRSEMNVSTLELGDSALYLCASSLDLGLNYNEQFFGPGTRLTVL.

This chain links TRBV19 with TRBJ2-4; the D gene TCRdb calls, TRBD1, cannot be checked with no DNA. The CDR3 has 17 residues. Germline V gene lookup returns CDR1 LNHDA and CDR2 SQIVND (reference sequence). CDR3 sequence: CASSIDSGTGLRNIQYF.

The chain joins TRBV5-1 to TRBJ2-7; the D gene TCRdb calls, TRBD2, cannot be checked with no DNA. CDR3 length: 14 residues. The germline V gene has CDR1 SGHRS and CDR2 YFSETQ. The CDR3 is CASSLGAETYEQYF.